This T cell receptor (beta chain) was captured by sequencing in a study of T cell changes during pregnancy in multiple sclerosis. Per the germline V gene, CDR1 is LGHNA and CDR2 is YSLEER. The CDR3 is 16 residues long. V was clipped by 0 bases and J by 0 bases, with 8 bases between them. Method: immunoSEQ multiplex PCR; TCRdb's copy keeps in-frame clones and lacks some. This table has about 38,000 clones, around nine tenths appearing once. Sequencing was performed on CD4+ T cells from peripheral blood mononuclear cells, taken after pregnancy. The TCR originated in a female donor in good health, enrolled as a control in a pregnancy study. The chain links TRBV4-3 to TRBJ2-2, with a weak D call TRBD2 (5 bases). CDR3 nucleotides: TGCGCCAGCAGCCAAGAACCGGGATCGAACACCGGGGAGCTGTTTTTT. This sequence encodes CASSQEPGSNTGELFF.